Detailed here is one T cell receptor (beta chain). Its target is not known. Among the donors, all were Caucasian adults who lived in Nashville, Tennessee. Assay used: immunoSEQ multiplex PCR; TCRdb lists only in-frame clones, some missing. The profile covers roughly 490,000 clones, with around 80% appearing a single time and 12% taken by the ten largest. The sample comes from a study of shared clonotypes between healthy human individuals. Study in general: The cohort had a couple of women and a few men, ages 18 to 49. Study-wide results and limits: Sample collection involved blood only; tissue repertoires are likely different.

Germline CDR1 is LNHDA and CDR2 is SQIVND (reference sequence). Trimming at V came to 5 bases and at J to 5 bases, leaving 9 bases not matched to a gene. CDR3 length equals 16 residues. This sequence originates from a woman between 40 and 55 years old in good health. Some clones in this sample may be carry-over from other donors' samples. The rearrangement links TRBV19 to TRBJ2-5, with 12 bases that match TRBD2. Sequencing was done on a sample of PBMCs. CDR3 region: CASSLRLAGEWETQYF. The CDR3 region has the DNA TGTGCCAGTAGTCTGCGACTAGCGGGAGAGTGGGAGACCCAGTACTTC.